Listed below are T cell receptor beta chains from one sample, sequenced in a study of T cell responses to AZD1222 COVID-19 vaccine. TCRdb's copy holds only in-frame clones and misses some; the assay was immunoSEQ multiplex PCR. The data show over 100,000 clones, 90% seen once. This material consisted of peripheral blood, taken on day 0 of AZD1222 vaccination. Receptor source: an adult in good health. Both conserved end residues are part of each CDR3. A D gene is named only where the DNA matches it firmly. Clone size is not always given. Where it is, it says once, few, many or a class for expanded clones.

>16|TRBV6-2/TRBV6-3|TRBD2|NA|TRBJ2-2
TGTGCCAGCAGTCCCCAGCGGGGGGGCGGCACCGGGGAGCTGTTTTTT
CASSPQRGGGTGELFF
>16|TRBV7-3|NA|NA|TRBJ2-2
TGTGCCAGCAGCCCGGCAGGGGGGGAGGACACCGGGGAGCTGTTTTTT
CASSPAGGEDTGELFF
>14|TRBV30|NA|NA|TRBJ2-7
TGTGCCTGGAGTGATGTAGTAACCCGCTACGAGCAGTACTTC
CAWSDVVTRYEQYF
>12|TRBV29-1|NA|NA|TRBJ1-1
TGCAGCGTTGAAAAGGGGCCGGGTGAAGCTTTCTTT
CSVEKGPGEAFF
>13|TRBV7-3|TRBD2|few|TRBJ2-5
TGTGCCAGCAGCTTAGGGACTACAGAGACCCAGTACTTC
CASSLGTTETQYF
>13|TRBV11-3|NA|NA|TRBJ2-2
TGTGCCAGCAGCGCGACAAACACCGGGGAGCTGTTTTTT
CASSATNTGELFF
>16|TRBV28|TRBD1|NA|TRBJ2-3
TGTGCCAGCAGTCAGCCGGGACAGACCTACACAGATACGCAGTATTTT
CASSQPGQTYTDTQYF
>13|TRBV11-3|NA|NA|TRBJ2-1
TGTGCCAGCAGCTCGGACAGTTACAATGAGCAGTTCTTC
CASSSDSYNEQFF
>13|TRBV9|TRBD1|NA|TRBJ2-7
TGTGCCAGCAGCGTAAGACAGGGCTACGAGCAGTACTTC
CASSVRQGYEQYF
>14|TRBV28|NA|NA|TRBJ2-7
TGTGCCAGCAGTTTGTATGGCAGGGAAGGAGAGCAGTACTTC
CASSLYGREGEQYF
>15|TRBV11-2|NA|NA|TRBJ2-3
TGTGCCAGCAGCCGTAGGGGGACTAGCACAGATACGCAGTATTTT
CASSRRGTSTDTQYF
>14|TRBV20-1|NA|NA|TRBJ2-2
TGCAGTGCTAGTCTTCTTAGGGGAACCGGGGAGCTGTTTTTT
CSASLLRGTGELFF
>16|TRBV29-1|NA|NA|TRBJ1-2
TGCAGCGTTGTTTATTGGGGGCGGGCGGGGCGAAGGGGCTACACCTTC
CSVVYWGRAGRRGYTF
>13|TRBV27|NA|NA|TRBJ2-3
TGTGCCAGCAGTTTATCCGCGTTTCGTACGCAGTATTTT
CASSLSAFRTQYF
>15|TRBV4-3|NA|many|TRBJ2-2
TGCGCCAGCAGCCAGAACCGACAGGAAACCGGGGAGCTGTTTTTT
CASSQNRQETGELFF
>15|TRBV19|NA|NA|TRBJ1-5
TGTGCCAGTAGTTGGGGGGTCTATAGCAATCAGCCCCAGCATTTT
CASSWGVYSNQPQHF
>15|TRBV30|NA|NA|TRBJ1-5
TGTGCCTGGGTCGCGGACAGCTATAGCAATCAGCCCCAGCATTTT
CAWVADSYSNQPQHF
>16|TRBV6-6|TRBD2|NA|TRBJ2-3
TGTGCCAGCAGTTACTCGACAGCGGGGGGGCTGAATACGCAGTATTTT
CASSYSTAGGLNTQYF
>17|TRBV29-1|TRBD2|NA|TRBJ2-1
TGCAGCGCTAGGACTAGCGCCCTAGCACTCCCGTACAATGAGCAGTTCTTC
CSARTSALALPYNEQFF
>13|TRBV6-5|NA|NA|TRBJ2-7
TGTGCCAGCAGCTCTACTATGGTGGGCGAGCAGTACTTC
CASSSTMVGEQYF
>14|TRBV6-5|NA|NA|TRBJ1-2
TGTGCCAGCAGTAAGAACCGGGGACTCTATGGCTACACCTTC
CASSKNRGLYGYTF
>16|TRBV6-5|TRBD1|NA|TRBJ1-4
TGTGCCAGCAGTTTTGTCTCAGGGGGAACTAATGAAAAACTGTTTTTT
CASSFVSGGTNEKLFF
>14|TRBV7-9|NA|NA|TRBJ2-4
TGTGCCAGCAGCTTAGCGCGGACAGCAAACATTCAGTACTTC
CASSLARTANIQYF
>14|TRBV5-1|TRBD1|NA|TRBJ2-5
TGCGCCAGCTGTAGACAGGGGCAGCAGGAGACCCAGTACTTC
CASCRQGQQETQYF
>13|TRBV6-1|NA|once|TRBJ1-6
TGTGCCAGCAGTGAATATGGAGGGGGATGGGTCCACTTT
CASSEYGGGWVHF
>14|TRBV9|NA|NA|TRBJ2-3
TGTGCCAGCAGCGTAGGAGGCCACACAGATACGCAGTATTTT
CASSVGGHTDTQYF
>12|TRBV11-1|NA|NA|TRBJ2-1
TGTGCCAGCAGCCTTATCCGGGGTGAGCAGTTCTTC
CASSLIRGEQFF
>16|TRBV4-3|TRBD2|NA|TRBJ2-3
TGCGCCAGCAGCCCCCGACTAGCGGGGCAGGGAGATACGCAGTATTTT
CASSPRLAGQGDTQYF
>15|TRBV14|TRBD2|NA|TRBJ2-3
TGTGCCAGCAGGACGCCCCTCGGGGGGGCAGATACGCAGTATTTT
CASRTPLGGADTQYF
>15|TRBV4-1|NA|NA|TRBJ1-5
TGCGCCAGCAGCGGGGGAATAGATAGCAATCAGCCCCAGCATTTT
CASSGGIDSNQPQHF
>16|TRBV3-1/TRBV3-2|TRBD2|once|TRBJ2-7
TGTGCCAGCAGCCTGGCGGGACTAGCGGAAAACGGCGAGCAGTACTTC
CASSLAGLAENGEQYF
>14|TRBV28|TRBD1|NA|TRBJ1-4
TGTGCCAGCAGTACAGGGGGCTGGGTTGAAAAACTGTTTTTT
CASSTGGWVEKLFF
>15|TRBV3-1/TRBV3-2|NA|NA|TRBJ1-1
TGTGCCAGCAGCCAAGCCCAAGGGGTGAACACTGAAGCTTTCTTT
CASSQAQGVNTEAFF
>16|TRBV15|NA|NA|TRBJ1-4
TGTGCCACCAGCAGAGATCCATACAGGTGGAATGAAAAACTGTTTTTT
CATSRDPYRWNEKLFF
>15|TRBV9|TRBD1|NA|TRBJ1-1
TGTGCCAGCAGTAGGACAGGGGCCCAGAACACTGAAGCTTTCTTT
CASSRTGAQNTEAFF
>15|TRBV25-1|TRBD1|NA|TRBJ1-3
TGTGCCAGCGGCTCCGGACAGGGCTCTGGAAACACCATATATTTT
CASGSGQGSGNTIYF
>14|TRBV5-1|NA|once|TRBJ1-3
TGCGCCAGCAGCTTCGTGGTTGGTGGAAACACCATATATTTT
CASSFVVGGNTIYF
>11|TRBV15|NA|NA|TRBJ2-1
TGTGCCACCAGCAGCGTCAATGAGCAGTTCTTC
CATSSVNEQFF
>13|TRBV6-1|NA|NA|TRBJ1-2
TGTGCCAGCAGTGATCTCAGGGGATATGGCTACACCTTC
CASSDLRGYGYTF
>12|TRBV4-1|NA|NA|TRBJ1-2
TGCGCCAGCAGCCAAGCTCTAATTAGCTACACCTTC
CASSQALISYTF
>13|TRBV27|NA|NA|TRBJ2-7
TGTGCCAGCCAAGGAGACCTTACCTACGAGCAGTACTTC
CASQGDLTYEQYF
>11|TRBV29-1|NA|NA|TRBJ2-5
TGCAGCACCGGGAAACAAGAGACCCAGTACTTC
CSTGKQETQYF
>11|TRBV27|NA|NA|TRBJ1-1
TGTGCCAGCAGTACGGACGGAGAAGCTTTCTTT
CASSTDGEAFF
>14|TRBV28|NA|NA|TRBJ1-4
TGTGCCAGCAGTTTATACGGACAGTATGAAAAACTGTTTTTT
CASSLYGQYEKLFF
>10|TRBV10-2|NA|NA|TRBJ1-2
TGCGCCAGCAGGGGATATGGCTACACCTTC
CASRGYGYTF
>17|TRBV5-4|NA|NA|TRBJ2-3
TGTGCCAGCAGCTCTGGAGGAGCAGGGCCCGGAGTAGATACGCAGTATTTT
CASSSGGAGPGVDTQYF
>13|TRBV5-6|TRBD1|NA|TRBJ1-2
TGTGCCAGCAGGAAAAGGGGGCAGGATGGCTACACCTTC
CASRKRGQDGYTF
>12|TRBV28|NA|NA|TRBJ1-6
TGTGCCAGCAGTCCACCTGGATCACCCCTCCACTTT
CASSPPGSPLHF
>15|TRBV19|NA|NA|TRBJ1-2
TGTGCCAGTAGTATGTGGACCTTATATACTGGAGGCTACACCTTC
CASSMWTLYTGGYTF
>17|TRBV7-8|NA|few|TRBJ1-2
TGTGCCAGCAGCTTGCTTATTAGGGACTCCATTAACTATGGCTACACCTTC
CASSLLIRDSINYGYTF
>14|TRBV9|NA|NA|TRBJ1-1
TGTGCCAGCAGCACCCAGGGGAAGAACACTGAAGCTTTCTTT
CASSTQGKNTEAFF
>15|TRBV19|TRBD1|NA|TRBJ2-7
TGTGCCAGTAGTGTCGGACAGGGCACCAGCTACGAGCAGTACTTC
CASSVGQGTSYEQYF
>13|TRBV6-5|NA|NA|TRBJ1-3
TGTGCCAGCAGTACAGGGACTGGAAACACCATATATTTT
CASSTGTGNTIYF
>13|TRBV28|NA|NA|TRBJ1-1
TGTGCCAGCACCTACCGGGGAGAGGGACGGTCTTTCTTT
CASTYRGEGRSFF
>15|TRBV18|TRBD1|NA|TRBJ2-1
TGTGCCAGCTCACTACAGGGGGTCAACTACAATGAGCAGTTCTTC
CASSLQGVNYNEQFF